This TCR beta chain appears in the sequencing data of a study of cytomegalovirus exposure and HLA in healthy donors. The CDR3 length is 15 residues. CDR1 and CDR2 (germline): MNHNS, SASEGT. J gave up 7 bases and V 6 bases, and 12 bases lay outside the gene matches. 60 Vbeta and 13 Jbeta primers were used in PCR. Sequencing used immunoSEQ multiplex PCR; TCRdb keeps in-frame clones, though not all of them. The sample consists of 150,000 to 200,000 clones, 75% to 85% of them appearing once. With respect to this clone: Its antigen remains unknown.

Whole-study findings and limits: Confirmation was obtained in vitro that a few CMV-associated chains are specific for CMV antigens. It has been reported that TCR beta sequences accurately predicted the HLA-A and HLA-B alleles of most subjects.

The sample consisted of PBMCs. This chain uses TRBV6-1 with TRBJ1-5; 7 nucleotides agree with TRBD1. The TCR originated in a woman between 25 and 40 years old in good health and CMV-seropositive. The CDR3 protein is CASSLVRQGGQPQHF. In DNA, the CDR3 is TGTGCCAGCAGCTTAGTGAGACAGGGTGGCCAGCCCCAGCATTTT.